What follows are 31 T cell receptor beta chains derived from one specimen sequenced in a study of cytomegalovirus exposure and HLA in healthy donors. PCR was performed using 60 Vbeta and 13 Jbeta primers. The data were produced by immunoSEQ multiplex PCR, yet TCRdb's version contains in-frame clones alone and is incomplete. Here the sample spans about 100,000 clones, 78% being singletons. The sample was PBMCs. The receptors derive from a woman aged 40-49 years in good health and CMV-seronegative.

The CDR3 nucleotides are TGTGCCAGCAGTCTCAACCCCCCAAGACAGGGGGAGACCCAGTACTTC. Protein: CASSLNPPRQGETQYF. The chain carries TRBV28 and TRBJ2-5; TRBD1 aligns across 8 bases. The CDR3 totals 16 residues. V shed 5 bases and J 5 bases; nucleotides not matched to a gene: 13. Germline V CDR1 and CDR2: MDHEN, SYDVKM.

The V and J genes are TRBV5-4 and TRBJ2-3, with 7 positions matching TRBD2. Trimming took 4 bases from V and 4 from J; bases not matched to a gene: 6. Per germline, CDR1 SGHNT and CDR2 YYREEE (reference sequence). This CDR3 comprises 14 residues. The CDR3: CASSGRVLSDTQYF. The CDR3 DNA is TGTGCCAGCAGCGGGAGGGTGCTATCAGATACGCAGTATTTT.

The rearrangement uses TRBV28 and TRBJ2-5; 11 nucleotides agree with TRBD2. The J call is in doubt because the DNA end fits TRBJ2-7 better. The CDR3 sequence is 17 residues long. Germline V gene lookup returns CDR1 MDHEN and CDR2 SYDVKM. The CDR3 is CASSSSGRSTRSYEQYF. The CDR3 region has the DNA TGTGCCAGCAGCTCTAGCGGGAGGTCTACGAGGTCCTACGAGCAGTACTTC.

For the CDR3, the DNA is TGCGCCAGCAGTCAACAGGGCCCCTACAATGAGCAGTTCTTC. This gives the protein CASSQQGPYNEQFF. The rearrangement joins TRBV23-1 to TRBJ2-1; weak D call: TRBD1 (5 bases). TRBV23-1 is an ORF, with its function uncertain. V lost 2 bases and J lost 2, with 7 bases in between. The CDR3 is 14 residues long.

V usage is TRBV2 and J usage is TRBJ1-3; perhaps TRBD1 as D (6 bases). This CDR3 has 16 amino acids. The V and J ends lost 4 bases and 2 bases respectively, with 15 bases between them. Germline V lookup: CDR1 SNHLY, CDR2 FYNNEI. CDR3 DNA sequence: TGTGCCAGCAGTGTTCACGGGGGGGGCACTGGAAACACCATATATTTT. It codes for CASSVHGGGTGNTIYF. Supplemented by reference TRBV2 and TRBJ1-3, the full variable domain reads EPEVTQTPSHQVTQMGQEVILRCVPISNHLYFYWYRQILGQKVEFLVSFYNNEISEKSEIFDDQFSVERPDGSNFTLKIRSTKLEDSAMYFCASSVHGGGTGNTIYFGEGSWLTVV.

In nucleotides, the CDR3 is TGTGCCAGCAGCTTAGCAGCGGGACAGGGGCCCGGGGAGCTGTTTTTT. Translated, it gives CASSLAAGQGPGELFF. V and J are TRBV7-9 and TRBJ2-2, with 10 nucleotides matching TRBD1. Germline assignment: CDR1 SEHNR and CDR2 FQNEAQ (reference sequence). The CDR3 is 16 residues long. V dropped 0 bases and J dropped 6; count of bases not matched to a gene: 4.

This clone was recorded a few times. The V and J genes are TRBV28 and TRBJ2-7; a weak D match, TRBD1 (7 bases). This CDR3 is 15 amino acids long. V was pared by 6 bases and J by 7 bases, with 22 bases between. The germline CDR1 and CDR2 sequences are MDHEN and SYDVKM. The CDR3 is CASRETGALGGEQYF. The CDR3 DNA reads as TGTGCCAGCAGGGAAACAGGGGCCCTTGGGGGGGAGCAGTACTTC.

This clone was picked up a small number of times. The chain has TRBV29-1 and TRBJ2-1; 8 bases match TRBD2. There are 13 residues in the CDR3. Germline V gives CDR1 SQVTM, CDR2 ANQGSEA. V dropped 3 bases and J dropped 10; count of bases not matched to a gene: 8. The CDR3, as DNA: TGCAGCGTTGACGAGCGGGAGTTTGGGGAGCAGTTCTTC. It encodes CSVDEREFGEQFF.

The chain couples TRBV7-2 to TRBJ2-4; 8 bases match TRBD1. The V gene end was trimmed by 5 bases and the J gene end by 6 bases; junction bases not matched to a gene: 6. The CDR3 has 14 amino acids. Looked up from germline, CDR1 is SGHTA and CDR2 is FQGNSA. As DNA, the CDR3 is TGTGCCAGCAGCCCACAGGGGGTGAGAAACATTCAGTACTTC. This encodes CASSPQGVRNIQYF.

This clone has a handful of counts. The chain has TRBV28 and TRBJ1-2; 10 bases agree with TRBD1. This CDR3 spans 15 amino acids. Unmatched junction bases numbered 6, after V lost 4 bases and J lost 4 bases. Germline V lookup: CDR1 MDHEN, CDR2 SYDVKM. The chain's CDR3 is CASSSFDRGLYGYTF. The CDR3 DNA is TGTGCCAGCAGTTCATTCGACAGGGGGCTCTATGGCTACACCTTC.

The chain joins TRBV4-1 to TRBJ2-5; D perhaps matches TRBD1 (6 bases). The J call may be in error: the DNA end matches TRBJ2-7 better. CDR1 is MGHRA and CDR2 is YSYEKL in the germline V gene. This CDR3 region has 14 residues. The CDR3 DNA sequence: TGCGCCAGCAGCCGTAGGGGGATGGGGGACGAGCAGTACTTC. Its translation is CASSRRGMGDEQYF.

The chain combines TRBV9 with TRBJ2-3; tentatively, D is TRBD2 (5 bases). Germline V lookup: CDR1 SGDLS, CDR2 YYNGEE. V was pared by 0 bases and J by 1 base, with 12 bases between. CDR3 size: 16 residues. This chain's CDR3 is CASSVVDTGGTDTQYF. CDR3 nucleotide sequence: TGTGCCAGCAGCGTAGTGGATACCGGGGGCACAGATACGCAGTATTTT.

The chain has TRBV7-9 and TRBJ2-7; D call uncertain. Per germline, CDR1 SEHNR and CDR2 FQNEAQ (reference sequence). CDR3 length: 13 amino acids. The V end was cut by 4 bases, the J end by 0 bases, with 7 bases between. The CDR3 spells CASSSPGSYEQYF. In DNA, the CDR3 is TGTGCCAGCAGCTCCCCGGGCTCCTACGAGCAGTACTTC.

The chain uses TRBV19 and TRBJ1-1, with D perhaps TRBD1 (6 bases). The CDR3 loop spans 11 amino acids. V shed 11 bases and J shed 3 bases, with 10 bases lying between them. Germline CDR1 is LNHDA and CDR2 is SQIVND (reference sequence). CDR3 nucleotides: TGTGCCGCCCGGACAGACACTGAAGCTTTCTTT. This encodes CAARTDTEAFF.

This clone was counted a few times. The junction and the germline gene differ at one end; a read error may be behind it. The genes are TRBV7-9 and TRBJ2-7; 8 positions agree with TRBD1. This CDR3 is built from 18 residues. In germline, CDR1 is SEHNR, CDR2 FQNEAQ (reference sequence). CDR3 residues: CSSSPFPRGPTGGYEQYF. DNA for the CDR3: TGTTCCAGCAGCCCTTTTCCCAGGGGCCCCACAGGGGGATACGAGCAGTACTTC.

V usage is TRBV13 and J usage is TRBJ2-1; 11 positions agree with TRBD2. V was clipped by 3 bases and J by 9 bases; unmatched bases: 13. This CDR3 has 17 amino acids. The germline V gene encodes CDR1 PRHDT and CDR2 FYEKMQ (reference sequence). The CDR3 reads CASSLALSGRGVSEQFF. In DNA, the CDR3 is TGTGCCAGCAGCTTGGCCCTTAGCGGGAGGGGAGTGAGTGAGCAGTTCTTC.

The J gene is TRBJ2-5, the V gene TRBV27; 8 nucleotides match TRBD1. Losses at the gene ends were 4 bases for V and 5 bases for J; bases not matched to a gene: 6. The CDR3 is 14 amino acids. The V gene's germline CDR1 is MNHEY and CDR2 SMNVEV (reference sequence). The CDR3 coding sequence is TGTGCCAGCAGTTCCCGGACAGGGCGGGAGACCCAGTACTTC. It specifies CASSSRTGRETQYF.

This clone was detected only once. The gene calls are TRBV18 and TRBJ2-7; 10 positions match TRBD2. CDR3 size: 17 residues. Unmatched junction bases numbered 7, after V lost 2 bases and J lost 0 bases. CDR1 and CDR2 from the germline V gene are KGHSH and LQKENI. CDR3 sequence reads: CASSPGLAGVSSYEQYF. CDR3 DNA sequence: TGTGCCAGCTCACCAGGGCTAGCGGGAGTGTCCTCCTACGAGCAGTACTTC.

V usage is TRBV27 and J usage is TRBJ2-1, with 9 bases fitting TRBD2. CDR3 length equals 11 residues. With V trimmed by 5 bases and J by 14 bases, 4 bases remained unmatched. The germline CDR1 and CDR2 sequences are MNHEY and SMNVEV (reference sequence). Written as DNA, the CDR3 is TGTGCCAGCAGTACGGGCGGGAGGGAGTTCTTC. This codes for CASSTGGREFF.

V gene TRBV6-5 combines with J gene TRBJ2-7, with TRBD2 identical over 9 bases. This CDR3 has 15 amino acids. Per germline, CDR1 MNHEY and CDR2 SVGAGI. The trim removed 9 bases at V and 2 bases at J, leaving 11 bases unmatched. CDR3 sequence reads: CASRSLSGRTYEQYF. The CDR3 DNA is TGTGCCAGTAGGAGCTTGAGCGGGAGGACCTACGAGCAGTACTTC.

As to this clone: Distinct nucleotide sequences in the sample also encode this CDR3. This chain links TRBV6-1 with TRBJ2-6; 9 bases are a match to TRBD1. With V trimmed by 6 bases and J by 0 bases, 0 bases remained unmatched. This CDR3 region has 15 residues. Germline CDR1 and CDR2: MNHNS and SASEGT. This CDR3 reads CASRTGGSGANVLTF. CDR3 in DNA: TGTGCCAGCAGGACAGGGGGCTCTGGGGCCAACGTCCTGACTTTC.

The chain employs TRBV9 and TRBJ2-3, with 7 bases aligning to TRBD1. Germline-derived CDR1 and CDR2 are SGDLS and YYNGEE. V was clipped by 4 bases and J by 2 bases; unmatched bases: 7. The CDR3 covers 15 residues. Here the CDR3 DNA reads TGTGCCAGCAGCACCCGACAGGGATACACAGATACGCAGTATTTT. Its translation: CASSTRQGYTDTQYF.

The gene calls are TRBV5-6 and TRBJ1-6; 7 bases match TRBD1. V shed 2 bases and J 6 bases; nucleotides not matched to a gene: 5. This CDR3 is 15 amino acids long. The germline V gene has CDR1 SGHDT and CDR2 YYEEEE. The CDR3 sequence: CASSFRQGFNSPLHF. DNA for the CDR3: TGTGCCAGCAGCTTCAGACAGGGCTTTAATTCACCCCTCCACTTT.

The rearrangement links TRBV29-1 to TRBJ1-5, with D maybe TRBD1 (5 bases). Trimming removed 4 bases at V and 2 bases at J, with 12 bases between. Germline lookup yields CDR1 SQVTM and CDR2 ANQGSEA. The CDR3 has 14 residues. In DNA, the CDR3 is TGCAGCGTTGTGCCTGGAGGGGGCAATCAGCCCCAGCATTTT. This sequence encodes CSVVPGGGNQPQHF.

This clone occurred once. The V call is TRBV6-1, the J call TRBJ2-7, with a possible D match to TRBD1 (6 bases). Germline V gene lookup returns CDR1 MNHNS and CDR2 SASEGT. This CDR3 spans 11 amino acids. V lost 5 bases, J lost 11 bases, and 13 bases lay in between. CDR3 sequence reads: CASSLRQEKYF. The CDR3 DNA reads as TGTGCCAGCAGTCTACGACAGGAGAAGTACTTC.

The rearrangement uses TRBV7-8 and TRBJ2-7; D perhaps matches TRBD2 (5 bases). Trimming took 1 base from V and 2 from J, leaving 12 bases between them. The CDR3 is 15 amino acids. Germline CDR1 is SGHVS and CDR2 is FQNEAQ. The CDR3 loop is CASSLGSGPTYEQYF. CDR3 nucleotide sequence: TGTGCCAGCAGCTTAGGCAGCGGACCGACCTACGAGCAGTACTTC.

This clone was counted once. The rearrangement uses TRBV7-3 and TRBJ2-2; 7 nucleotides align to TRBD2. CDR3 length: 14 amino acids. Germline-derived CDR1 and CDR2 are SGHTA and FQGTGA. J lost 4 bases, V lost 4 bases, and 3 bases had no gene match. The CDR3 nucleotides read TGTGCCAGCAGCTCGACTAGCACCACCGGGGAGCTGTTTTTT. Translation: CASSSTSTTGELFF.

The chain has TRBV2 and TRBJ2-5; 8 bases map to TRBD1. The germline gives CDR1 SNHLY, CDR2 FYNNEI. The V and J ends lost 5 bases and 5 bases, in that order; junction bases with no gene match: 10. This CDR3 is built from 15 residues. The CDR3 DNA is TGTGCCAGCAGTAAAAACAGGGGGTTTGGGGAGACCCAGTACTTC. The encoded protein is CASSKNRGFGETQYF.

The chain recombines TRBV5-4 with TRBJ2-7; 8 bases line up with TRBD1. Germline CDR1 is SGHNT and CDR2 is YYREEE (reference sequence). J was trimmed by 3 bases and V by 4 bases; bases with no gene match: 9. CDR3 length: 15 residues. CDR3 nucleotide sequence: TGTGCCAGCAGCGCAGACTTGGACAGGGTCTACGAGCAGTACTTC. This gives the protein CASSADLDRVYEQYF.

V and J are TRBV6-1 and TRBJ1-1; 7 nucleotides match TRBD1. Losses at the gene ends were 4 bases for V and 1 base for J; bases not matched to a gene: 15. CDR3 length: 18 residues. Germline assignment: CDR1 MNHNS and CDR2 SASEGT. The CDR3 protein is CASSARGRQGQSNTEAFF. CDR3 DNA: TGTGCCAGCAGTGCGAGAGGGAGACAGGGCCAGTCGAACACTGAAGCTTTCTTT.

V and J are TRBV27 and TRBJ2-7; D is perhaps TRBD2 (6 bases). Germline V gives CDR1 MNHEY, CDR2 SMNVEV (reference sequence). V was pared by 5 bases and J by 3 bases, with 17 bases between. The CDR3 totals 15 residues. The CDR3 sequence: CASSARAGNFYEQYF. The CDR3 DNA reads TGTGCCAGCAGTGCTCGGGCGGGGAACTTCTACGAGCAGTACTTC.